This T cell receptor beta chain was captured in a study of OX40 agonist ivuxolimab in advanced cancers. Turning to the overall study: The costimulatory receptor OX40 (CD134) was targeted by ivuxolimab, a fully human IgG2 agonistic monoclonal antibody. Intravenous ivuxolimab was administered to patients every 2 weeks at six dose levels: 0.01, 0.1, 0.3, 1.5, 3 and 10 mg/kg. Among the roughly 52 dose-escalation patients, some 20 had hepatocellular carcinoma, 15 or so melanoma, 9 renal cell carcinoma and 9 head and neck cancer. In the dose-escalation cohort, 70% to 85% of patients were male, and the mean age was approximately 55 years, with a range of about 20 to 79. Prior anti-PD-1, anti-PD-L1 or anti-CTLA-4 therapy was permitted, and 40% of dose-escalation patients had received checkpoint inhibitors. Partial responses were achieved by three dose-escalation patients, of whom one had hepatocellular carcinoma and two had cutaneous melanoma. Peripheral TCRbeta sequencing aimed to test whether ivuxolimab altered TCR sequence diversity and caused clonal T-cell expansion. The paper reports the monotherapy dose-escalation portion (N = 52 patients) of the phase I ivuxolimab trial. The paper as a whole reports these results and caveats: Low levels of normalized T-cell clonal expansion were also seen in some nonresponding patients. Partial responders in the 0.1-3.0 mg/kg groups had among the lowest normalized peripheral clonal expansion, especially among CD8+ T cells. The antigen specificity of the peripheral T cells that underwent clonal expansion was not determined. After ivuxolimab, CD8+ T cells had more expanded clones than CD4+ T cells on average. At doses of 0.1 to 3.0 mg/kg, clonal expansion of both CD4+ and CD8+ T cells in blood was seen between baseline and week 6.

For sequencing of the TCRbeta CDR3 region, genomic DNA was extracted from the sorted cells. TCRbeta CDR3 regions were sequenced using the immunoSEQ Assay. TCRdb limited this immuneACCESS table to in-frame rearrangements with V and J called. A share of clones is missing; checked studies link under half to unresolved V genes, and the rest is unexplained. The sample yields around 65,000 clones; around nine tenths were counted once. Less than 0.45% of the sample is taken by the ten largest. Patients with a history of autoimmune disease or receiving systemic immunosuppression were excluded from the trial. Peripheral blood for TCR sequencing was collected from all dose cohorts at baseline, on cycle 4 day 1, and on cycle 7 day 1. The samples were drawn from a first-in-human, open-label, multicenter phase I dose-escalation trial of ivuxolimab. Adults with locally advanced or metastatic head and neck squamous cell, hepatocellular, melanoma or renal cell carcinoma were enrolled in the trial. Before TCR sequencing, CD4+ T cells and CD8+ T cells from peripheral blood were sorted into separate populations.

For CDR1 and CDR2, the germline V gene lists KGHSH and LQKENI. Its CDR3 holds 14 amino acids, cysteine through phenylalanine. Only the CDR3 region is kept as DNA, spanning 42 bases read in frame from base 1. At the junction V is shortened by 3 bases and J by 2 bases, with 9 bases in between. With regard to this clone: Its antigen is still unknown. Nothing much larger sits one base from this clone, and base qualities are not available.

The receptor was isolated from an adult with an advanced solid tumor such as melanoma, head and neck, liver or kidney cancer. Rearrangement joined TRBV18 to TRBJ2-3, with no D gene named confidently. This sample comprised CD4+ or CD8+ T cells sorted from blood, obtained in a trial of the OX40 agonist ivuxolimab. Read as DNA, the sequence is TGTGCCAGCTCACCGGTAGGGTACACAGATACGCAGTATTTT. It codes for CASSPVGYTDTQYF.